The rows below give T cell receptor beta chains drawn from one sample of a study of blood T cell repertoires in COVID-19. Data came from immunoSEQ multiplex PCR; TCRdb stores just in-frame clones and leaves some out. Of around 250,000 clones in the sample, about 88% are singletons; the top ten hold approximately 7.2%. The sequencing input was peripheral blood. The source is an older woman with active or convalescent COVID-19. Both conserved end residues are part of each CDR3. The order of the fields is V gene, clone size, CDR3 length, J gene, D gene, CDR3 DNA, CDR3 protein. A D gene is named only where the DNA matches it firmly. Not every row has a clone size; where given, it reads once, few, many or a size class.

TRBV7-2,.,15,TRBJ1-1,.,TGTGCCAGCAGCTTAGCGTTAGTAGCGAACACTGAAGCTTTCTTT,CASSLALVANTEAFF
TRBV3-1/TRBV3-2,.,15,TRBJ2-3,TRBD2,TGTGCCAGCAGCCAAGATCCGCTAGCGGAAGATACGCAGTATTTT,CASSQDPLAEDTQYF
TRBV24-1,.,11,TRBJ1-1,.,TGTGCCACCCGTGGGCTTGGTGAAGCTTTCTTT,CATRGLGEAFF
TRBV19,.,13,TRBJ2-7,.,TGTGCCAGTAGTATCGGGATAAGTCTCGAGCAGTACTTC,CASSIGISLEQYF
TRBV27,once,16,TRBJ1-2,.,TGTGCCAGCAGTAACAGGGACCTTCGTCGAGGGTATGGCTACACCTTC,CASSNRDLRRGYGYTF
TRBV28,.,17,TRBJ1-3,.,TGTGCCAGCAGCCCCCCTCAGGGCAGGGTCTCTGGAAACACCATATATTTT,CASSPPQGRVSGNTIYF
TRBV5-1,.,15,TRBJ2-1,TRBD2,TGCGCCAGCAGCTCCCGGTTGGGGGGGGTTAATGAGCAGTTCTTC,CASSSRLGGVNEQFF
TRBV10-3,.,16,TRBJ1-2,TRBD1,TGTGCCATCAAAGTCTGGGACAGCAACCTTGGCTATGGCTACACCTTC,CAIKVWDSNLGYGYTF
TRBV7-2,.,14,TRBJ2-1,TRBD2,TGTGCCAGCAGCCCTTGGGGGGGGTACAATGAGCAGTTCTTC,CASSPWGGYNEQFF
TRBV6-4,.,16,TRBJ1-6,.,TGTGCCAGCACCTGGGGCAGCACGATGGGTAATTCACCCCTCCACTTT,CASTWGSTMGNSPLHF
TRBV7-9,.,15,TRBJ1-5,.,TGTGCCAGCAGCCCGAGCGTTTGGAGCAATCAGCCCCAGCATTTT,CASSPSVWSNQPQHF
TRBV7-9,.,17,TRBJ1-2,TRBD1,TGTGCCAGCAGCTCCCATGCCGGGACAGGGGGCGACTATGGCTACACCTTC,CASSSHAGTGGDYGYTF
TRBV6-1,.,15,TRBJ1-1,TRBD1,TGTGCCGGGCGCTTGGGACAGGGGGCGCTGACTGAAGCTTTCTTT,CAGRLGQGALTEAFF
TRBV5-4,once,14,TRBJ1-6,.,TGTGCCAGCAGCTTGGTCGGTGAGGATTCACCCCTCCACTTT,CASSLVGEDSPLHF
TRBV4-3,few,14,TRBJ1-1,.,TGCGCCAGCAGCCCGGGACATGTGAACACTGAAGCTTTCTTT,CASSPGHVNTEAFF
TRBV6-5,few,15,TRBJ1-4,.,TGTGCCAGCAGTCGAGAAGGGGGTCTCGGTGAAAAACTGTTTTTT,CASSREGGLGEKLFF
TRBV15,once,15,TRBJ1-6,.,TGTGCCACCAGCAGAGAGACAGGTTATAATTCACCCCTCCACTTT,CATSRETGYNSPLHF